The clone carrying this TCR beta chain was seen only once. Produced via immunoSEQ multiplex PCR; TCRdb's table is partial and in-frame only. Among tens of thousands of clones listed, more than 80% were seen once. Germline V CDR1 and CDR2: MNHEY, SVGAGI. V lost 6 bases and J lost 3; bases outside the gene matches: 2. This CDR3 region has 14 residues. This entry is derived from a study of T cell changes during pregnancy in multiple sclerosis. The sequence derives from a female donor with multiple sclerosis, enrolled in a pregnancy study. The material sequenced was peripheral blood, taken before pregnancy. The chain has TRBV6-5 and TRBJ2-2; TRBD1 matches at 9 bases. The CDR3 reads CASRGQGHTGELFF. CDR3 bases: TGTGCCAGCAGGGGACAGGGTCACACCGGGGAGCTGTTTTTT.